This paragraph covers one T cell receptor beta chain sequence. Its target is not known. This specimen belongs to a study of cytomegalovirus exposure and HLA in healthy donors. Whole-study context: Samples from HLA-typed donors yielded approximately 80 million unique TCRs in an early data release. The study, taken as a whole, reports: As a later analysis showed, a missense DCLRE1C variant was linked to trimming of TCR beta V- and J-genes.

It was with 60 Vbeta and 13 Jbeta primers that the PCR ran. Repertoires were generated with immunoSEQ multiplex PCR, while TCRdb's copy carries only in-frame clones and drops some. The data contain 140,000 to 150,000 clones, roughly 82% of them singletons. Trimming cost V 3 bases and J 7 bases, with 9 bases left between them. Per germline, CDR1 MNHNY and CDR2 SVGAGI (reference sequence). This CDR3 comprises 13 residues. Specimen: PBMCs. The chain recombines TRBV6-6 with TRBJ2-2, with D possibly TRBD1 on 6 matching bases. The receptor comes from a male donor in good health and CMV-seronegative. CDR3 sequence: CASSYGGGGELFF. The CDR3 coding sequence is TGTGCCAGCAGTTATGGGGGCGGCGGGGAGCTGTTTTTT.